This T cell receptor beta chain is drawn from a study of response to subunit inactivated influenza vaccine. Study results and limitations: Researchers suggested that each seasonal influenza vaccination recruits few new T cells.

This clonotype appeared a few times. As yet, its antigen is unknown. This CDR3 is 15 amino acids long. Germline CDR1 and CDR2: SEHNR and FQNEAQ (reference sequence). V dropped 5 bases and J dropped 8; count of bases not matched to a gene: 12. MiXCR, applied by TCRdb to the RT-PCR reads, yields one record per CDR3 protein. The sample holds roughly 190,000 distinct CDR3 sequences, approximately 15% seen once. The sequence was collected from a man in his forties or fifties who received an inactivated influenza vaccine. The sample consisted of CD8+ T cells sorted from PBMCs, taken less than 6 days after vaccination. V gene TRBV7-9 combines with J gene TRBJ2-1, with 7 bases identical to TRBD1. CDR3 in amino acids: CASSPPSDRADEQFF. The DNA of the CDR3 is TGTGCCAGCAGCCCCCCCTCCGACAGGGCGGATGAGCAGTTCTTC. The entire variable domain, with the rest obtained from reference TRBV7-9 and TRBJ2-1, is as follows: DTGVSQNPRHKITKRGQNVTFRCDPISEHNRLYWYRQTLGQGPEFLTYFQNEAQLEKSRLLSDRFSAERPKGSFSTLEIQRTEQGDSAMYLCASSPPSDRADEQFFGPGTRLTVL.